The following is a T cell receptor (beta chain) sequence with its context. Its specificity is not known. CD8 cells classed as naive were CD45RO-negative and positively selected for CCR7, excluding terminally differentiated effector memory CD45RA+ cells. The record originates from a study of shared clonotypes between healthy human individuals. Across the whole study: The cohort comprised two women and a few men. Their ages spanned 18 to 49 years.

It was roughly 210 ng DNA, 33,000 or so T cell genomes, that sorted-subset replicate PCRs used. This table comes from immunoSEQ multiplex PCR, and its TCRdb copy is limited to in-frame clones, with some not included. The sample has about 2.1 million clones; just over 90% are singletons. Whole-study findings and limits: The naive CD4 repertoires of a few donors were compared, and around 4.7% of clonotypes were shared.

Germline trimming cut 2 bases from V and 6 bases from J; bases unmatched to any gene: 17. Germline-derived CDR1 and CDR2 are SGHVS and FQNEAQ. CDR3 length: 18 amino acids. The gene calls are TRBV7-8 and TRBJ2-3; 7 nucleotides align to TRBD1. This clonotype was sampled from a man aged 18 to 30 in good health. Some clones in this sample may be carry-over from other donors' samples. The sequencing sample was made of naive CD8+ T cells from PBMCs. The chain's CDR3 is CASSLPARTGRWGDTQYF. CDR3 DNA: TGTGCCAGCAGCTTACCCGCCCGGACAGGTCGGTGGGGTGATACGCAGTATTTT.